This T cell receptor (beta chain) was captured in a study of shared clonotypes between healthy human individuals. CDR3 length equals 17 residues. V was pared by 3 bases and J by 2 bases, with 6 bases of the junction left unmatched. Looked up from germline, CDR1 is MNHEY and CDR2 is SMNVEV (reference sequence). This was a deep-level run. Generated by immunoSEQ multiplex PCR, the TCRdb table keeps only in-frame clones and is missing some. Among 600,000 to 750,000 clones, approximately 77% were seen once, and the ten largest hold more than 1.5%. The TCR originated in a woman in her twenties or thirties in good health. The sample comprised memory CD4+ T cells sorted from blood. Subset: CD45RA-negative fraction. This sequence joins TRBV27 and TRBJ2-2; the match to TRBD2 covers 10 bases. In nucleotides, the CDR3 is TGTGCCAGCAGTTTTGCAGCGGGAGGGGTAAACACCGGGGAGCTGTTTTTT. Translation: CASSFAAGGVNTGELFF.